This T cell receptor (beta chain) was captured in a study of cytomegalovirus exposure and HLA in healthy donors. Primers included in the PCR were 60 Vbeta and 13 Jbeta primers. Only in-frame clones appear in the TCRdb table, and some are missing; sequencing was by immunoSEQ multiplex PCR. The sample shows more than 150,000 clones, more than 65% of them seen only once. Germline loops: CDR1 MDHEN, CDR2 SYDVKM. The CDR3 totals 15 residues. V lost 5 bases to trimming and J lost 1 base; unmatched junction nucleotides: 7. Study-wide findings and caveats: TCR beta V- and J-gene trimming, according to a later analysis, was linked to a missense DCLRE1C variant.

In regard to this clone: Its antigen is still unknown.

Sequenced sample: PBMCs. This receptor was identified in a man in his forties or fifties in good health and CMV-seropositive. The chain joins TRBV28 to TRBJ1-1; TRBD1 matches at 7 bases. CDR3 bases: TGTGCCAGCAGTGGGGCCGGACAGGCGAACACTGAAGCTTTCTTT. This sequence encodes CASSGAGQANTEAFF.